The TCR beta chain under discussion was sequenced for a study of blood T cell repertoires in COVID-19. Study as a whole: PBMCs, B-cell-depleted T cells, or T cells provided the cDNA or gDNA that made up the material.

Authors' analysis steps: The assay estimated nucleated cells by amplifying reference gene primers. Some clones are missing from TCRdb's copy, which holds only in-frame ones; the method was immunoSEQ multiplex PCR. V, J and clone size were drawn from that table, and D and trimming were deduced from the DNA. The profile shows some 190,000 clones, 76% of them singletons. Clinical histories supplied by participants themselves formed the basis of cohort assignment. The CDR3 has 15 amino acids. V shed 5 bases and J 2 bases; nucleotides not matched to a gene: 3. Per germline, CDR1 SGHTA and CDR2 FQGTGA. The sequenced material came from PBMCs or T cells enriched from blood (not recorded which). The chain couples TRBV7-3 to TRBJ2-3; 11 nucleotides match TRBD2. This receptor was obtained from a woman aged 45-59 years with acute COVID-19. CDR3 DNA: TGTGCCAGCAGCGCGACTAGCGGGGCCACAGATACGCAGTATTTT. As protein: CASSATSGATDTQYF.